This TCR beta chain was identified during a study of OX40 agonist ivuxolimab in advanced cancers. Only in-frame clones appear in the TCRdb table, and some are missing; sequencing was by immunoSEQ multiplex PCR. The data contain about 95,000 clones, around 85% of them seen just once; the ten biggest clones take up 3% to 4%. The source of this sequence is an adult with an advanced solid tumor such as melanoma, head and neck, liver or kidney cancer. Sequencing was performed on CD4+ or CD8+ T cells sorted from blood, taken in a trial of the OX40 agonist ivuxolimab.

CDR3 coding DNA: TGCGCCAGCAGCTTGGGGCTAGCGGGAGACCCGATCTCCTACGAGCAGTACTTC. Its protein product is CASSLGLAGDPISYEQYF. This chain connects TRBV5-1 to TRBJ2-5; TRBD2 aligns across 10 bases. The assigned J gene may be wrong: the sequence end matches TRBJ2-7 better. The length of the CDR3 is 18 residues. Germline V gene sequence: CDR1 SGHRS, CDR2 YFSETQ.